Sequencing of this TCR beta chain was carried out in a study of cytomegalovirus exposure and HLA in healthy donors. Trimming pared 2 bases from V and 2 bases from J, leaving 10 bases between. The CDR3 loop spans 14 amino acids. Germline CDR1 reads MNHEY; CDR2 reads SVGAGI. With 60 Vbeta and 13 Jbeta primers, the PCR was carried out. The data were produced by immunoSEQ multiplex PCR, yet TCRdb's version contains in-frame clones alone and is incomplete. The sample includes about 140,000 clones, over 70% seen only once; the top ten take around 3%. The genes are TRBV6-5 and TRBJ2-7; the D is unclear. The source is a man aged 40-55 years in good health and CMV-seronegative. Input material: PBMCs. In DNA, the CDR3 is TGTGCCAGCAGTTACATCGCAGGTACCTACGAGCAGTACTTC. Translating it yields CASSYIAGTYEQYF.